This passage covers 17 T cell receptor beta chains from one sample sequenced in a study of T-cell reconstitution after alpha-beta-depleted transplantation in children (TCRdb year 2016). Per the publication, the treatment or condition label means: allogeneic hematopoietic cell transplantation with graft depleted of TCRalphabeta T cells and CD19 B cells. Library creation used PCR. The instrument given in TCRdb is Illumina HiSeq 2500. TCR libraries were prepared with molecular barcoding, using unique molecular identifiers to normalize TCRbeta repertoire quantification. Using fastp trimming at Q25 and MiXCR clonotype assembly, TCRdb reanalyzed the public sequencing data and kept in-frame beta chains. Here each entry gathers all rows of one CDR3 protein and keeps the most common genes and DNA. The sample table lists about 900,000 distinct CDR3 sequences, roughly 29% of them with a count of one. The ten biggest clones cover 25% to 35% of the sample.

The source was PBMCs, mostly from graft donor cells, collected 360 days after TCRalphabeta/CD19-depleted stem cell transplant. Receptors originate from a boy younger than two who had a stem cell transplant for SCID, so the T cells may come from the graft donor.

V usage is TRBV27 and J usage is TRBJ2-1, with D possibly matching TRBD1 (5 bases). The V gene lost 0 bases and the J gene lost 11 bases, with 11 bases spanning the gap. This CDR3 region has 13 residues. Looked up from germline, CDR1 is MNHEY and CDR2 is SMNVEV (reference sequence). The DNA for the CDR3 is TGTGCCAGCAGTTTATCCCAGGGCTCCCAGCAGTTCTTC. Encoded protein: CASSLSQGSQQFF.

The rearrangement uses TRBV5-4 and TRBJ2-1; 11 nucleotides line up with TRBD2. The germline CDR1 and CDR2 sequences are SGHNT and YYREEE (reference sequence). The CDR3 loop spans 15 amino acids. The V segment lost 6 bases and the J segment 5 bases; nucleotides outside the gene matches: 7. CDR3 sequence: CASTTTSGVDNEQFF. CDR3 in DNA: TGTGCCAGCACCACGACTAGCGGGGTTGACAATGAGCAGTTCTTC.

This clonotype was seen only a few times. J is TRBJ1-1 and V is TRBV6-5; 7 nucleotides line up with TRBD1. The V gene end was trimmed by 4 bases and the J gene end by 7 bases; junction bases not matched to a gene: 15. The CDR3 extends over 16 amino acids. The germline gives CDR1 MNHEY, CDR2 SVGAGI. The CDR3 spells CASSWLPDRRRIEAFF. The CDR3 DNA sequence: TGTGCCAGCAGTTGGCTTCCGGACAGGAGAAGAATTGAAGCTTTCTTT.

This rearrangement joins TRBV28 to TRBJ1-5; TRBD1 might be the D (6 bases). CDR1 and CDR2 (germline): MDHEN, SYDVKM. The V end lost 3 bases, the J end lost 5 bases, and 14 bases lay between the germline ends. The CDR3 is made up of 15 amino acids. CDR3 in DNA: TGTGCCAGCAGTTTGGGGGGCAGGGCGTATCAGCCCCAGCATTTT. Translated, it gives CASSLGGRAYQPQHF. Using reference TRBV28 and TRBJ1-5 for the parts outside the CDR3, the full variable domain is DVKVTQSSRYLVKRTGEKVFLECVQDMDHENMFWYRQDPGLGLRLIYFSYDVKMKEKGDIPEGYSVSREKKERFSLILESASTNQTSMYLCASSLGGRAYQPQHFGDGTRLSIL.

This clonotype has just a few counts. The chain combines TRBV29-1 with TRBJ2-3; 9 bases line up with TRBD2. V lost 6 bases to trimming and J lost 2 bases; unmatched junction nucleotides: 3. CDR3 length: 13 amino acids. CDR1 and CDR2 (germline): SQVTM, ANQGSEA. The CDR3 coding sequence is TGCAGCGTGGGACTAGCCCCCACAGATACGCAGTATTTT. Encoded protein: CSVGLAPTDTQYF.

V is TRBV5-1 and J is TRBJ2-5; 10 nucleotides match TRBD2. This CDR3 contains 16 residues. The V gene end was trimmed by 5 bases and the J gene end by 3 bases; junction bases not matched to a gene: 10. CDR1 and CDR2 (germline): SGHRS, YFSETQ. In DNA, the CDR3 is TGCGCCAGCAGTAGAGGTAGCGGGGGGTCCAAAGAGACCCAGTACTTC. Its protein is CASSRGSGGSKETQYF.

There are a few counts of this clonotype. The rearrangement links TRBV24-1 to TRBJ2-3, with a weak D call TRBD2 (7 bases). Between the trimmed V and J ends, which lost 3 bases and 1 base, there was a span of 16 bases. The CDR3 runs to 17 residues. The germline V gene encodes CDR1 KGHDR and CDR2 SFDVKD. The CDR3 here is CATSDGGLAGRTDTQYF. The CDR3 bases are TGTGCCACCAGTGATGGGGGCTTAGCGGGCCGCACAGATACGCAGTATTTT.

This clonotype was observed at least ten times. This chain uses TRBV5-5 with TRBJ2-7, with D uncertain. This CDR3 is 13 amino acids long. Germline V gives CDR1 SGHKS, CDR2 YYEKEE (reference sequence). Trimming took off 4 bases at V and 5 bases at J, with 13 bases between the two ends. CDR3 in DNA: TGTGCCAGCAGCATGAATAGGGTCAACGAGCAGTACTTC. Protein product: CASSMNRVNEQYF.

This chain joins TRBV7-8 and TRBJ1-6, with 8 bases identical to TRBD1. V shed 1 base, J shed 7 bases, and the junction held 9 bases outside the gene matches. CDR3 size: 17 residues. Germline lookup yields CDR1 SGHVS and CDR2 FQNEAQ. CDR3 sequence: CASSLVGQGLRNSPLHF. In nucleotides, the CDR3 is TGTGCCAGCAGCTTAGTCGGACAGGGATTGAGGAATTCACCCCTCCACTTT.

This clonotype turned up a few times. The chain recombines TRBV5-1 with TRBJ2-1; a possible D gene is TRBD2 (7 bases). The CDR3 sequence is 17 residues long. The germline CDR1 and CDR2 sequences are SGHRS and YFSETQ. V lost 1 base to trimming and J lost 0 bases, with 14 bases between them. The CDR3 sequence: CASSLTAGASSYNEQFF. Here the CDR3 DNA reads TGCGCCAGCAGCTTGACGGCGGGGGCCAGCTCCTACAATGAGCAGTTCTTC.

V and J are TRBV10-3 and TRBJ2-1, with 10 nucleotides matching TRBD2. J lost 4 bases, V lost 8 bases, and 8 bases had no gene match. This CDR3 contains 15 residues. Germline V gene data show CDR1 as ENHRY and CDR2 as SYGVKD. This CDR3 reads CAISLTSGAYNEQFF. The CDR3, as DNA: TGTGCCATCTCTCTAACTAGCGGGGCTTACAATGAGCAGTTCTTC.

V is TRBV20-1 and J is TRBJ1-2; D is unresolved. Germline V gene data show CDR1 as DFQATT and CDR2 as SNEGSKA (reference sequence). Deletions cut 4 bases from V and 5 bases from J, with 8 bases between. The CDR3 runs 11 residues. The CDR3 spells CSATPGYGYTF. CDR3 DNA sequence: TGCAGTGCTACCCCGGGGTATGGCTACACCTTC.

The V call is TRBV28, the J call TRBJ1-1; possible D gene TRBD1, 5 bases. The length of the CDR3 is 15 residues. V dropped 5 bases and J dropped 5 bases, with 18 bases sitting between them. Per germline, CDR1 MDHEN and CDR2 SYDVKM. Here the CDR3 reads CASSLPKFRATEAFF. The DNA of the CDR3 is TGTGCCAGCAGTCTCCCGAAGTTCAGGGCAACTGAAGCTTTCTTT.

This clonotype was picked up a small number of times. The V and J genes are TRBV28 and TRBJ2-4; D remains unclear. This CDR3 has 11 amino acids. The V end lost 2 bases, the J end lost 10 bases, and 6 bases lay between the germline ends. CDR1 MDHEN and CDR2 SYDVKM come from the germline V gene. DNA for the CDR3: TGTGCCAGCAGTTTAGGGTCAATTCAGTACTTC. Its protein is CASSLGSIQYF.

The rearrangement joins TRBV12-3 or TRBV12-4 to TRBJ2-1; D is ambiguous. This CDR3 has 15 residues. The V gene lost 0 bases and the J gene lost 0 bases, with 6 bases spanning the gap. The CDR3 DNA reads TGTGCCAGCAGTTTAGCCCAAAACTCCTACAATGAGCAGTTCTTC. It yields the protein CASSLAQNSYNEQFF.

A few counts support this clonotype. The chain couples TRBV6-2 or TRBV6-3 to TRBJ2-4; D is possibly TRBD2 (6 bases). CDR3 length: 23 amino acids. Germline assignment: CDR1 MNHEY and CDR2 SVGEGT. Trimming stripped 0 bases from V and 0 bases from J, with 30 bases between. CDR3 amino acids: CASSYSTWDSSKSRDGAKNIQYF. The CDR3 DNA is TGTGCCAGCAGTTACTCGACCTGGGACTCGAGCAAATCCCGGGACGGAGCCAAAAACATTCAGTACTTC.

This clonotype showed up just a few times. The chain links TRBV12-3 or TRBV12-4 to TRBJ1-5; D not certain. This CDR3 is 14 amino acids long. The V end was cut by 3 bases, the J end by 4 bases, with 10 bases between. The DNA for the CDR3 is TGTGCCAGCAGTTTCGGCAGGCTAAATCAGCCCCAGCATTTT. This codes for CASSFGRLNQPQHF.